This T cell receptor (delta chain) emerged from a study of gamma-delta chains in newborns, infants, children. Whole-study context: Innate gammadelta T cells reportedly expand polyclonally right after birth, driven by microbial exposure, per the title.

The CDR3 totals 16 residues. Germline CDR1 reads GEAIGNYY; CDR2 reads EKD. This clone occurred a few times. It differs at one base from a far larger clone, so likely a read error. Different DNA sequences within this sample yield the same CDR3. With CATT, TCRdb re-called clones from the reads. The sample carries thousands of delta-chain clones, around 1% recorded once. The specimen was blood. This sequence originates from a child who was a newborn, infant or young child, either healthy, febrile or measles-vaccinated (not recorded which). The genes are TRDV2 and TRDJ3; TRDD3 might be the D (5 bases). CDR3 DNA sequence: TGTGCCTGTGACACCATGGGATCCTGGGACACCCGACAGATGTTCTTC. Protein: CACDTMGSWDTRQMFF.